This T cell receptor beta chain was identified in a study of T cells in localized non-small cell lung cancer. Profiled with immunoSEQ multiplex PCR; TCRdb holds only in-frame clones, not every one. The sample lists about 24,000 clones; around 90% were seen once. Only a few counts were recorded for this clone. Different DNA sequences within this sample yield the same CDR3. V shed 10 bases and J 7 bases; nucleotides not matched to a gene: 8. Germline assignment: CDR1 LNHDA and CDR2 SQIVND (reference sequence). This CDR3 is 12 amino acids long. This chain uses TRBV19 with TRBJ1-2; 8 bases match TRBD1. The receptor was isolated from a man aged 35-75 years with stage I squamous cell lung carcinoma. The sample was peripheral blood, taken before any cancer treatment. In DNA form, the CDR3 reads TGTGCCATCACGGACAGGGTGGGTGGCTACACCTTC. This translates into CAITDRVGGYTF.